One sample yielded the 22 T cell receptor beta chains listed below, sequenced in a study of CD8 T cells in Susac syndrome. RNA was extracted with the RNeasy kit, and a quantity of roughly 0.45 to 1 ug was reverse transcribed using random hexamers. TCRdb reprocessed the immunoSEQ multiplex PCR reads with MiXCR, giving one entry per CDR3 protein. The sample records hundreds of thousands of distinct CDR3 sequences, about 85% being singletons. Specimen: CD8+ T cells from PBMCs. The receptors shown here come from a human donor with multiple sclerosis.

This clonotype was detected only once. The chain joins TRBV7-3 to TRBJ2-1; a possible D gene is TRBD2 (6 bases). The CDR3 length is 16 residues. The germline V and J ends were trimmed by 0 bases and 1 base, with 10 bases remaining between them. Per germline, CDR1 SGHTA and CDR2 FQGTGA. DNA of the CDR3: TGTGCCAGCAGCTTAACGTCGGGGGATTCCTACAATGAGCAGTTCTTC. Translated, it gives CASSLTSGDSYNEQFF.

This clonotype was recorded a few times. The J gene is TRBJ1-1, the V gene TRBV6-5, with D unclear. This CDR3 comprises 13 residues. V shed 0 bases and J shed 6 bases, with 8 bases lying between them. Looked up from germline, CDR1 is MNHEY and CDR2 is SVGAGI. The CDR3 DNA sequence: TGTGCCAGCAGTTACTCGTCCGGGTCTGAAGCTTTCTTT. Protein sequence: CASSYSSGSEAFF.

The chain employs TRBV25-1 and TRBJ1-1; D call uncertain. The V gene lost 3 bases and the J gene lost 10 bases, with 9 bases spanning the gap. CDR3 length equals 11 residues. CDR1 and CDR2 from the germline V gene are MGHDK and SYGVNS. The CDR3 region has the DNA TGTGCCAGCAGTGATAGTGCCCGAGCTTTCTTT. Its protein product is CASSDSARAFF.

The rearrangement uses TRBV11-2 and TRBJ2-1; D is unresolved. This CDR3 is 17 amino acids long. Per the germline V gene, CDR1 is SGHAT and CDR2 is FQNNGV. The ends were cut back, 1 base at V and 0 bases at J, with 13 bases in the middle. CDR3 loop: CASSLAGLVDSYNEQFF. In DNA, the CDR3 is TGTGCCAGCAGCTTAGCGGGCCTAGTTGACTCCTACAATGAGCAGTTCTTC.

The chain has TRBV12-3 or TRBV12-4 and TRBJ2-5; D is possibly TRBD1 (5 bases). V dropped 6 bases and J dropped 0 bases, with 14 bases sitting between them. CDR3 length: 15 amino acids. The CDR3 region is CASSPIRGNQETQYF. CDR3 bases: TGTGCCAGCAGCCCGATTAGGGGTAACCAAGAGACCCAGTACTTC.

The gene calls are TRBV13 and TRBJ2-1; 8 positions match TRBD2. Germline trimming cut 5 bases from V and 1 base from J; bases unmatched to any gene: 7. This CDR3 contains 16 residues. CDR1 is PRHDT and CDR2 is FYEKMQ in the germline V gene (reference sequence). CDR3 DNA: TGTGCCAGCAGCGTCGCGGGGGGCCTATCCTACAATGAGCAGTTCTTC. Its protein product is CASSVAGGLSYNEQFF.

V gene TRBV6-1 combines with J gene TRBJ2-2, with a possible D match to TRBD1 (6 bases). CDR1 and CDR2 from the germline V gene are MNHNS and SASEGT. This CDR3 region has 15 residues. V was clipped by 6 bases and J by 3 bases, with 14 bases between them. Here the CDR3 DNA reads TGTGCCAGCAGAGGTACAGGGTTCGACACCGGGGAGCTGTTTTTT. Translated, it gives CASRGTGFDTGELFF.

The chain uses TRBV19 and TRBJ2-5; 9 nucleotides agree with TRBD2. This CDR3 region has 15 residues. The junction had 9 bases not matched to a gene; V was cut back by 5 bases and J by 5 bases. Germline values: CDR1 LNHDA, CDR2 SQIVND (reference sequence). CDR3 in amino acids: CASSVLAGEWETQYF. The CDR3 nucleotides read TGTGCCAGTAGTGTATTAGCGGGAGAATGGGAGACCCAGTACTTC. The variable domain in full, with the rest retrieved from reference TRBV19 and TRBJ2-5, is DGGITQSPKYLFRKEGQNVTLSCEQNLNHDAMYWYRQDPGQGLRLIYYSQIVNDFQKGDIAEGYSVSREKKESFPLTVTSAQKNPTAFYLCASSVLAGEWETQYFGPGTRLLVL.

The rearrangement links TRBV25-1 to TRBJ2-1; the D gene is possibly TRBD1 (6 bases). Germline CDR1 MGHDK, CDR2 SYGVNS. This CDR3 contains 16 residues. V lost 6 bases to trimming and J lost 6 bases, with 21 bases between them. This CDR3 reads CASRERGTKRGNEQFF. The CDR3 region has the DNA TGTGCCAGCAGGGAGAGGGGGACAAAACGGGGCAATGAGCAGTTCTTC.

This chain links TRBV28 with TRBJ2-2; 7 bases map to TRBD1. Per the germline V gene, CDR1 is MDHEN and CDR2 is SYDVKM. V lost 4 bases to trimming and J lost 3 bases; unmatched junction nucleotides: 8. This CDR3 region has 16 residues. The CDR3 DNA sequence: TGTGCCAGCAGTTCTACCCGGGACAGCTACACCGGGGAGCTGTTTTTT. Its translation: CASSSTRDSYTGELFF.

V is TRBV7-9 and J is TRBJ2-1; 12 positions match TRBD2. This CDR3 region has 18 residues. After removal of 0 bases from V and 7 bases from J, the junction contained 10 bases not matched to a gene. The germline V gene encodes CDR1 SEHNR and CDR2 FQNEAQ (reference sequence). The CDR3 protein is CASSLALAGGPRKNEQFF. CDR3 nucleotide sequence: TGTGCCAGCAGCTTAGCCCTAGCGGGGGGGCCTAGAAAGAATGAGCAGTTCTTC.

The CDR3 nucleotides read TGTGCCAGCAGTTTTATCAACAAAGGCCGCTCCGGCTACACCTTC. Translation gives CASSFINKGRSGYTF. The chain recombines TRBV12-3 or TRBV12-4 with TRBJ1-2, with D unclear. V was shortened by 3 bases and J by 8 bases, with 19 bases between the two germline ends. CDR3 size: 15 residues.

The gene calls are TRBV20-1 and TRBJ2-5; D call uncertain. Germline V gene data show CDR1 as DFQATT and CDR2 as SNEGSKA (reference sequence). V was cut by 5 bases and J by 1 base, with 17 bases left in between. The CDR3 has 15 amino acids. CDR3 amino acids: CSAGGRGATQETQYF. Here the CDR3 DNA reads TGCAGTGCTGGTGGACGAGGAGCTACCCAAGAGACCCAGTACTTC.

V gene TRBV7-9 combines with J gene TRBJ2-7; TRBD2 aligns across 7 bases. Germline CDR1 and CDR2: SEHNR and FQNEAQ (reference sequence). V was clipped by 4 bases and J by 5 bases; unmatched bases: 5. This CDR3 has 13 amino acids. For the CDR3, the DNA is TGTGCCAGCAGCTGGGAGGGGTTAGACGAGCAGTACTTC. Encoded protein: CASSWEGLDEQYF. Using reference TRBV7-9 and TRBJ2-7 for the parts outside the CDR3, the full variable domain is DTGVSQNPRHKITKRGQNVTFRCDPISEHNRLYWYRQTLGQGPEFLTYFQNEAQLEKSRLLSDRFSAERPKGSFSTLEIQRTEQGDSAMYLCASSWEGLDEQYFGPGTRLTVT.

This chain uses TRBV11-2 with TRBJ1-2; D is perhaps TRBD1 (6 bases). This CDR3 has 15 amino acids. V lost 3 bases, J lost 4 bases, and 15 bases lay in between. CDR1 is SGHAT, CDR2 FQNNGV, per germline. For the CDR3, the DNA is TGTGCCAGCAGCTTTTCCGCGGCAGGGGCCTATGGCTACACCTTC. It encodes CASSFSAAGAYGYTF.

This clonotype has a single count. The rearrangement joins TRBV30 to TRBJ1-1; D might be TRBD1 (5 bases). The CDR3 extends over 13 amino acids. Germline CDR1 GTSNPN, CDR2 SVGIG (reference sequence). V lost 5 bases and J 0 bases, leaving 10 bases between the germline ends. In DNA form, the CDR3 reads TGTGCCTGGTTCAGGGTTTTGAACACTGAAGCTTTCTTT. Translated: CAWFRVLNTEAFF.

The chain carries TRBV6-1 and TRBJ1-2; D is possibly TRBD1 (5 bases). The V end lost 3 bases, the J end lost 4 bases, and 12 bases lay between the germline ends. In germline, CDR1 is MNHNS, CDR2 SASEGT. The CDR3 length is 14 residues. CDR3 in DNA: TGTGCCAGCAGTGATCAGGGAGCGGGCTATGGCTACACCTTC. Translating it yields CASSDQGAGYGYTF.

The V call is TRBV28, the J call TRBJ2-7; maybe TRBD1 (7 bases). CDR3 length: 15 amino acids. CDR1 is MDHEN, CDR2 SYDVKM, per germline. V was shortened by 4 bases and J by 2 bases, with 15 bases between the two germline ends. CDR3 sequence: CASSWVGGTAYEQYF. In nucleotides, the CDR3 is TGTGCCAGCAGTTGGGTCGGAGGGACAGCCTACGAGCAGTACTTC.

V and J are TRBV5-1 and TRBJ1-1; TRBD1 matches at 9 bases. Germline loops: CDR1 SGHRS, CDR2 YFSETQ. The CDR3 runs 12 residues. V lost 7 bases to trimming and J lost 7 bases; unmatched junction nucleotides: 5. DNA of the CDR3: TGCGCCAGCCGACAGGGGGACCGTGAAGCTTTCTTT. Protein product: CASRQGDREAFF.

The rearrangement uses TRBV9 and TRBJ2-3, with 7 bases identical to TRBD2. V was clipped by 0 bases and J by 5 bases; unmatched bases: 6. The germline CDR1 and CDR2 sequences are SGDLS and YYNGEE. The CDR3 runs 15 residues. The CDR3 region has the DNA TGTGCCAGCAGCGTAGCGGCGGGAGTGCGAGATACGCAGTATTTT. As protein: CASSVAAGVRDTQYF.

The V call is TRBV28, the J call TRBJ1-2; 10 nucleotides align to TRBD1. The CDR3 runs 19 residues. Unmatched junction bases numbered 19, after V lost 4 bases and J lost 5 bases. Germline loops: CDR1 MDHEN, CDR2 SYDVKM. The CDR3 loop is CASSSLALPPGTGDYGYTF. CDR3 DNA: TGTGCCAGCAGTTCCTTGGCCCTCCCCCCCGGGACAGGGGATTATGGCTACACCTTC.

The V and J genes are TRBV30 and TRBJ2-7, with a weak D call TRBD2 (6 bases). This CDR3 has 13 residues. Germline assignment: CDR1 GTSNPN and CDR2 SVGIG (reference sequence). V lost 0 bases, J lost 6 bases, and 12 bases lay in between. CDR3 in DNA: TGTGCCTGGAGTGTTGGGACTTTTTCCGAGCAGTACTTC. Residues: CAWSVGTFSEQYF.